These T cell receptor beta chains were read from a single sample in a study of early T cells in non-severe SARS-CoV-2 infection. Each CDR3 protein is one row after TCRdb ran MiXCR on the 5' RACE reads. Of some 110,000 distinct CDR3 sequences in the sample, more than 13% are singletons; the top ten hold around a fifth. Sequencing input: whole blood. The receptors were sampled from an adult who was a healthcare worker with PCR-confirmed SARS-CoV-2 infection or an uninfected control (not recorded which). Each CDR3 is given with its conserved first and last residue. D genes are given only for firm matches. Clone size is not always given. Where it is, it says once, few, many or a class for expanded clones.

clone_size: -
v_call: TRBV3-1
j_call: TRBJ2-5
d_call: -
cdr3_nt: TGTGCCAGCAGCCGGTTCCAAGAGACCCAGTACTTC
cdr3_aa: CASSRFQETQYF

clone_size: -
v_call: TRBV7-9
j_call: TRBJ1-2
d_call: TRBD1
cdr3_nt: TGTGCCAGCAGCCCTCGTTTAGGACAGGGGGCCATTAAGAATGGCTACACCTTC
cdr3_aa: CASSPRLGQGAIKNGYTF

clone_size: few
v_call: TRBV3-1
j_call: TRBJ2-1
d_call: -
cdr3_nt: TGTGCCAGCAGCCAAGGGACTGCATACTATGAGCAGTTCTTC
cdr3_aa: CASSQGTAYYEQFF

clone_size: -
v_call: TRBV30
j_call: TRBJ1-2
d_call: -
cdr3_nt: TGTGCCTGGAGTGACCAGACAGTCTATGGCTACACCTTC
cdr3_aa: CAWSDQTVYGYTF

clone_size: few
v_call: TRBV5-1
j_call: TRBJ1-1
d_call: TRBD1
cdr3_nt: TGCGCCAGCAGCTGGGGGACAGGTAACACTGAAGCTTTCTTT
cdr3_aa: CASSWGTGNTEAFF

clone_size: few
v_call: TRBV10-3
j_call: TRBJ2-6
d_call: TRBD1
cdr3_nt: TGTGCCATCAGGACAGGGTCCTCCAGCTCTGGGGCCAACGTCCTGACTTTC
cdr3_aa: CAIRTGSSSSGANVLTF

clone_size: few
v_call: TRBV18
j_call: TRBJ1-6
d_call: -
cdr3_nt: TGTGCCAGCTCACCAGCACGGGATTCACCCCTCCACTTT
cdr3_aa: CASSPARDSPLHF

clone_size: few
v_call: TRBV2
j_call: TRBJ1-1
d_call: -
cdr3_nt: TGTGCCAGCAGTGATGGGATTGCTTTCTTT
cdr3_aa: CASSDGIAFF

clone_size: -
v_call: TRBV19
j_call: TRBJ1-2
d_call: -
cdr3_nt: TGTGCCAGTAGTATCGAAGCAGGGACTCGCTATGGCTACACCTTC
cdr3_aa: CASSIEAGTRYGYTF

clone_size: few
v_call: TRBV18
j_call: TRBJ1-1
d_call: -
cdr3_nt: TGTGCCAGCTCACCCGGCATGGAGGGCACTGAAGCTTTCTTT
cdr3_aa: CASSPGMEGTEAFF

clone_size: -
v_call: TRBV5-1
j_call: TRBJ1-1
d_call: -
cdr3_nt: TGCGCCAGCAGCCAGAACCCAGCAGAAGCTTTCTTT
cdr3_aa: CASSQNPAEAFF

clone_size: few
v_call: TRBV7-2
j_call: TRBJ2-1
d_call: -
cdr3_nt: TGTGCCAGCAGCTTCGCGGGGGCCAAGGATGAGCAGTTCTTC
cdr3_aa: CASSFAGAKDEQFF

clone_size: -
v_call: TRBV20-1
j_call: TRBJ2-5
d_call: -
cdr3_nt: TGCAGTGCTAGGCTCAACCAAGAGACCCAGTACTTC
cdr3_aa: CSARLNQETQYF

clone_size: -
v_call: TRBV7-3
j_call: TRBJ2-2
d_call: TRBD1
cdr3_nt: TGTGCCAGCAGCTTAATCGGGACAGGGTTCCCCGGGGAGCTGTTTTTT
cdr3_aa: CASSLIGTGFPGELFF

clone_size: -
v_call: TRBV6-1
j_call: TRBJ2-7
d_call: -
cdr3_nt: TGTGCCAGCAGTGAGCAGGGCCCCTACGAGCAGTACTTC
cdr3_aa: CASSEQGPYEQYF